These 30 T cell receptor beta chains came from one sample sequenced in a study of PD-1 blockade in classical Hodgkin lymphoma. Every patient experienced relapse after autologous stem cell transplantation, and brentuximab vedotin exposure varied. Using immunoSEQ multiplex PCR, the repertoire was profiled, and TCRdb retains in-frame clones only, with some absent. The profile shows 100,000 or so clones, more than 85% of them singletons. Source: peripheral blood mononuclear cells (PBMCs), taken before the second cycle of nivolumab. These receptor sequences come from a human donor with classical Hodgkin lymphoma.

The V gene is TRBV7-2, the J gene TRBJ2-2; 7 nucleotides match TRBD1. Per germline, CDR1 SGHTA and CDR2 FQGNSA. V lost 5 bases, J lost 3 bases, and 6 bases stayed unmatched. CDR3 length: 15 amino acids. In DNA form, the CDR3 reads TGTGCCAGCAGCGCAACCGGGACAGACACCGGGGAGCTGTTTTTT. Translating gives CASSATGTDTGELFF.

A single count supports this clone. CDR3 sequence (DNA): TGTGCCAGCAGTGACAGGGAGGAGCCCTATGGCTACACCTTC. Translating gives CASSDREEPYGYTF. The J gene is TRBJ1-2, the V gene TRBV9; 7 bases agree with TRBD1. The CDR3 covers 14 residues. Trimming at V came to 5 bases and at J to 4 bases, leaving 8 bases not matched to a gene. CDR1 and CDR2 (germline): SGDLS, YYNGEE.

This clone is a singleton in its sample. Written as DNA, the CDR3 is TGCAGCGTTGAATTGGTGAGAACCGGGGAGCTGTTTTTT. It encodes CSVELVRTGELFF. The genes are TRBV29-1 and TRBJ2-2, with D unresolved. The CDR3 covers 13 residues. V lost 2 bases and J lost 5, with 9 bases in between. CDR1 SQVTM and CDR2 ANQGSEA come from the germline V gene.

The chain links TRBV4-1 to TRBJ1-4; possibly TRBD1 for D (6 bases). Germline V lookup: CDR1 MGHRA, CDR2 YSYEKL. This CDR3 spans 15 amino acids. Trimming took 4 bases from V and 10 from J, leaving 19 bases between them. The CDR3 loop reads CASSPETDRSGKLFF. CDR3 nucleotide sequence: TGCGCCAGCAGCCCGGAAACCGACAGGAGCGGAAAACTGTTTTTT.

The V and J genes are TRBV6-5 and TRBJ1-6, with D possibly matching TRBD1 (6 bases). The CDR3 has 15 residues. V lost 6 bases, J lost 10 bases, and 19 bases lay in between. Germline V gene lookup returns CDR1 MNHEY and CDR2 SVGAGI. CDR3: CASRPGADLWSPLHF. The CDR3 nucleotides are TGTGCCAGCAGGCCAGGGGCGGACCTCTGGTCACCCCTCCACTTT.

The V call is TRBV4-2, the J call TRBJ2-5; 9 bases align to TRBD2. This CDR3 contains 15 residues. Germline trimming cut 4 bases from V and 3 bases from J; bases unmatched to any gene: 6. Per the germline V gene, CDR1 is LGHNA and CDR2 is YNFKEQ. The CDR3 DNA is TGTGCCAGCAGCCCTTTGGTAGCGGGGGAAGAGACCCAGTACTTC. This codes for CASSPLVAGEETQYF.

The chain employs TRBV11-3 and TRBJ2-2; D might be TRBD1 (6 bases). V was clipped by 5 bases and J by 6 bases, with 19 bases between them. Germline CDR1 is SGHNT and CDR2 is YENEEA. This CDR3 comprises 16 residues. In DNA form, the CDR3 reads TGTGCCAGCAGCCGATTAGTGACAGGTTCCTCCGGGGAGCTGTTTTTT. Translation gives CASSRLVTGSSGELFF.

CDR3 loop: CASSLSGFGNTQYF. CDR3 sequence (DNA): TGTGCCAGCAGTTTATCGGGGTTCGGAAATACGCAGTATTTT. V is TRBV27 and J is TRBJ2-3; D remains unclear. The V end was cut by 0 bases, the J end by 7 bases, with 11 bases between. Germline values: CDR1 MNHEY, CDR2 SMNVEV (reference sequence). This CDR3 is built from 14 residues.

The chain has TRBV7-9 and TRBJ2-1; 11 bases are a match to TRBD2. The germline gives CDR1 SEHNR, CDR2 FQNEAQ (reference sequence). The trim removed 3 bases at V and 8 bases at J, leaving 9 bases unmatched. This CDR3 is built from 16 residues. CDR3 loop: CASSLSGSGGVDEQFF. The CDR3 region has the DNA TGTGCCAGCAGCTTGAGTGGTAGCGGGGGGGTCGATGAGCAGTTCTTC. Combining the CDR3 with reference TRBV7-9 and TRBJ2-1 gives the whole variable domain DTGVSQNPRHKITKRGQNVTFRCDPISEHNRLYWYRQTLGQGPEFLTYFQNEAQLEKSRLLSDRFSAERPKGSFSTLEIQRTEQGDSAMYLCASSLSGSGGVDEQFFGPGTRLTVL.

V is TRBV2 and J is TRBJ2-7; no reliable D call. Trimming stripped 6 bases from V and 6 bases from J, with 9 bases between. Germline V gives CDR1 SNHLY, CDR2 FYNNEI. The length of the CDR3 is 11 residues. The CDR3 region has the DNA TGTGCCAGCAGGGATCCGTCCGAGCAGTACTTC. As protein: CASRDPSEQYF. The entire variable domain, with the rest obtained from reference TRBV2 and TRBJ2-7, is as follows: EPEVTQTPSHQVTQMGQEVILRCVPISNHLYFYWYRQILGQKVEFLVSFYNNEISEKSEIFDDQFSVERPDGSNFTLKIRSTKLEDSAMYFCASRDPSEQYFGPGTRLTVT.

The rearrangement uses TRBV2 and TRBJ1-1, with D perhaps matching TRBD1 (5 bases). Trimming took off 5 bases at V and 4 bases at J, with 14 bases between the two ends. In germline, CDR1 is SNHLY, CDR2 FYNNEI. This CDR3 spans 14 amino acids. The CDR3 DNA sequence: TGTGCCAGCAGTTCCCAGGGTGCCGGCACTGAAGCTTTCTTT. This translates into CASSSQGAGTEAFF.

V gene TRBV19 combines with J gene TRBJ1-1; D remains unclear. The CDR3 spans 12 residues. Per germline, CDR1 LNHDA and CDR2 SQIVND (reference sequence). V lost 7 bases and J 1 base, leaving 7 bases between the germline ends. This CDR3 reads CASKHGNTEAFF. The CDR3 nucleotides are TGTGCCAGTAAACACGGGAACACTGAAGCTTTCTTT.

This rearrangement joins TRBV4-3 to TRBJ2-7; 7 positions agree with TRBD1. Germline V gene sequence: CDR1 LGHNA, CDR2 YSLEER. V lost 0 bases, J lost 0 bases, and 2 bases stayed unmatched. The CDR3 length is 15 residues. The CDR3 coding sequence is TGCGCCAGCAGCCAAGACACAGGGGCCTCCTACGAGCAGTACTTC. This encodes CASSQDTGASYEQYF.

This sequence joins TRBV6-6 and TRBJ2-5; 7 bases match TRBD2. Germline trimming cut 5 bases from V and 1 base from J; bases unmatched to any gene: 1. CDR1 is MNHNY, CDR2 SVGAGI, per germline (reference sequence). CDR3 size: 13 residues. The CDR3 loop reads CASSGGGQETQYF. CDR3 nucleotides: TGTGCCAGCAGTGGGGGGGGCCAAGAGACCCAGTACTTC.

This sequence joins TRBV6-1 and TRBJ1-4; D may be TRBD1 (5 bases). The length of the CDR3 is 17 residues. Germline V gives CDR1 MNHNS, CDR2 SASEGT. Trimming removed 1 base at V and 5 bases at J, with 17 bases between. The CDR3 DNA is TGTGCCAGCAGTGAAGGCGCGGCGTTGGGGGTAAATGAAAAACTGTTTTTT. Protein product: CASSEGAALGVNEKLFF.

This chain connects TRBV6-5 to TRBJ2-2; 8 bases agree with TRBD1. Germline CDR1 and CDR2: MNHEY and SVGAGI. This CDR3 has 15 residues. Trimming removed 6 bases from V and 0 bases from J; junction bases left unmatched: 3. The CDR3 here is CASSRTGTNTGELFF. In DNA, the CDR3 is TGTGCCAGCAGCCGGACAGGGACGAACACCGGGGAGCTGTTTTTT.

The chain carries TRBV19 and TRBJ1-3; D remains ambiguous. The CDR3 has 16 amino acids. The V gene's germline CDR1 is LNHDA and CDR2 SQIVND (reference sequence). Trimming cost V 10 bases and J 0 bases, with 19 bases left between them. The CDR3, as DNA: TGTGCCACGACCGAGTCGGACTACCTCTCTGGAAACACCATATATTTT. Protein sequence: CATTESDYLSGNTIYF.

The genes are TRBV7-9 and TRBJ2-1, with 9 bases lining up with TRBD1. Germline V gene sequence: CDR1 SEHNR, CDR2 FQNEAQ (reference sequence). The length of the CDR3 is 15 residues. Unmatched junction bases numbered 7, after V lost 1 base and J lost 9 bases. CDR3: CASSLVRDRGGEQFF. The CDR3 DNA reads as TGTGCCAGCAGCTTAGTAAGAGACAGGGGGGGTGAGCAGTTCTTC.

The gene calls are TRBV28 and TRBJ2-5; 9 bases line up with TRBD1. This CDR3 is 17 amino acids long. V was pared by 5 bases and J by 4 bases, with 14 bases of the junction left unmatched. The germline CDR1 and CDR2 sequences are MDHEN and SYDVKM. The CDR3 here is CASSPETPTGGAETQYF. The CDR3 bases are TGTGCCAGCAGTCCTGAAACACCAACAGGGGGCGCAGAGACCCAGTACTTC.

The gene calls are TRBV6-4 and TRBJ1-3, with D perhaps TRBD1 (5 bases). The CDR3 sequence is 13 residues long. With 5 bases removed from V and 3 bases from J, the gap between germline ends came to 8 bases. Germline CDR1 is MRHNA and CDR2 is SNTAGT. The CDR3 region is CASSWGFGNTIYF. For the CDR3, the DNA is TGTGCCAGCAGTTGGGGGTTTGGAAACACCATATATTTT.

The rearrangement uses TRBV7-2 and TRBJ2-5, with TRBD2 matching over 8 bases. The trim removed 5 bases at V and 5 bases at J, leaving 19 bases unmatched. This CDR3 is 18 amino acids long. CDR1 is SGHTA and CDR2 is FQGNSA in the germline V gene. CDR3 DNA sequence: TGTGCCAGCAGCGAGGGGATAATGACTAGCGCCAGTGTTGAGACCCAGTACTTC. Protein product: CASSEGIMTSASVETQYF.

The V call is TRBV6-5, the J call TRBJ2-3, with D possibly being TRBD1 (5 bases). The CDR3 runs 14 residues. V lost 2 bases and J 5 bases, leaving 11 bases between the germline ends. Germline CDR1 and CDR2: MNHEY and SVGAGI. This CDR3 is CASSYGQGGDTQYF. CDR3 sequence (DNA): TGTGCCAGCAGTTACGGGCAGGGCGGAGATACGCAGTATTTT.

This sequence joins TRBV13 and TRBJ1-1; D gene unclear. CDR1 is PRHDT, CDR2 FYEKMQ, per germline (reference sequence). Trimming pared 4 bases from V and 1 base from J, leaving 7 bases between. The CDR3 runs 13 residues. This CDR3 reads CASSYGSNTEAFF. The CDR3, as DNA: TGTGCCAGCAGCTACGGTTCGAACACTGAAGCTTTCTTT.

The V and J genes are TRBV30 and TRBJ2-7; TRBD1 matches at 11 bases. With V trimmed by 8 bases and J by 3 bases, 3 bases remained unmatched. This CDR3 region has 12 residues. The germline gives CDR1 GTSNPN, CDR2 SVGIG (reference sequence). The CDR3 reads CAHGTGGYEQYF. The CDR3 DNA reads TGTGCCCATGGGACAGGGGGCTACGAGCAGTACTTC.

Here the CDR3 reads CASSQRWASQETQYF. In DNA, the CDR3 is TGCGCCAGCAGCCAAAGGTGGGCCTCCCAAGAGACCCAGTACTTC. The chain combines TRBV4-3 with TRBJ2-5; D gene unclear. V dropped 2 bases and J dropped 1 base, with 11 bases sitting between them. This CDR3 comprises 15 residues. Germline CDR1 and CDR2: LGHNA and YSLEER.

This chain joins TRBV7-8 and TRBJ2-5; D remains unclear. The germline CDR1 and CDR2 sequences are SGHVS and FQNEAQ. The CDR3 totals 17 residues. Trimming shortened V by 2 bases and J by 2 bases, and 18 bases separated the two germline ends. The CDR3 sequence is CASSLFPGNLGQETQYF. CDR3 nucleotide sequence: TGTGCCAGCAGCTTATTTCCCGGCAACTTGGGTCAAGAGACCCAGTACTTC.

The chain is built from TRBV11-2 and TRBJ1-3, with 9 nucleotides matching TRBD1. The CDR3 loop spans 17 amino acids. V lost 8 bases, J lost 0 bases, and 11 bases stayed unmatched. Germline-derived CDR1 and CDR2 are SGHAT and FQNNGV. CDR3: CASRDRAQIYSGNTIYF. DNA for the CDR3: TGTGCCAGCCGGGACAGGGCGCAAATTTACTCTGGAAACACCATATATTTT.

The gene calls are TRBV27 and TRBJ1-6; 8 positions match TRBD1. Germline lookup yields CDR1 MNHEY and CDR2 SMNVEV (reference sequence). V trimming: 6 bases; J trimming: 6 bases; junction bases outside the gene matches: 7. The CDR3 length is 15 residues. This CDR3 reads CASSKQGDFNSPLHF. The DNA for the CDR3 is TGTGCCAGCAGCAAACAGGGGGATTTTAATTCACCCCTCCACTTT.

The V and J genes are TRBV30 and TRBJ2-7, with a tentative D call TRBD2 (5 bases). Germline assignment: CDR1 GTSNPN and CDR2 SVGIG (reference sequence). This CDR3 region has 12 residues. Trimming left V 8 bases short and J 4 bases short, with 15 bases between. The CDR3 coding sequence is TGTGCCGCTCAGGACTCCTCGTACGAGCAGTACTTC. This sequence encodes CAAQDSSYEQYF.

This chain links TRBV28 with TRBJ2-2, with D possibly matching TRBD2 (5 bases). The CDR3 totals 12 residues. The germline CDR1 and CDR2 sequences are MDHEN and SYDVKM. Trimming stripped 6 bases from V and 6 bases from J, with 8 bases between. The CDR3 spells CASRRVSGELFF. CDR3 bases: TGTGCCAGCAGGAGGGTTTCCGGGGAGCTGTTTTTT.